Following are 28 T cell receptor beta chains from one sample sequenced in a study of blood T cell repertoires in COVID-19. Sequencing used immunoSEQ multiplex PCR; TCRdb keeps in-frame clones, though not all of them. Of about 110,000 clones in the sample, over 70% are singletons; the top ten hold about 0.85%. The sequenced sample consisted of peripheral blood. These receptors all stem from a human donor with acute or convalescent COVID-19. The donor label of this sample is uncertain.

The count of this clone is one. Written as DNA, the CDR3 is TGTGCCAGCAGGGGAGGGAACACTGAAGCTTTCTTT. Translating it yields CASRGGNTEAFF. The V gene is TRBV6-5, the J gene TRBJ1-1; D is unclear. V lost 6 bases and J 1 base, leaving 6 bases between the germline ends. The CDR3 totals 12 residues. Looked up from germline, CDR1 is MNHEY and CDR2 is SVGAGI.

The chain recombines TRBV18 with TRBJ1-1; maybe TRBD1 (5 bases). V was pared by 8 bases and J by 1 base, with 11 bases between. Germline V gene lookup returns CDR1 KGHSH and CDR2 LQKENI. This CDR3 has 13 amino acids. The CDR3 DNA reads as TGTGCCAGCACATTGGGGGGGAACACTGAAGCTTTCTTT. Protein: CASTLGGNTEAFF.

This chain connects TRBV5-4 to TRBJ1-1; a possible D gene is TRBD1 (6 bases). The CDR3 length is 13 residues. Trimming removed 4 bases from V and 4 bases from J, with 11 bases in between. Germline CDR1 reads SGHNT; CDR2 reads YYREEE (reference sequence). The CDR3 sequence is CASSPGGLTEAFF. The CDR3 coding sequence is TGTGCCAGCAGCCCCGGGGGGCTCACTGAAGCTTTCTTT.

The gene calls are TRBV4-1 and TRBJ2-7; perhaps TRBD1 as D (6 bases). The CDR3 covers 16 residues. Trimming removed 2 bases at V and 6 bases at J, with 20 bases between. The V gene's germline CDR1 is MGHRA and CDR2 YSYEKL. CDR3 loop: CASSQSWSQGPSEQYV. As DNA, the CDR3 is TGCGCCAGCAGCCAATCATGGTCTCAGGGGCCATCCGAGCAGTACGTC.

This clone was detected only a few times. V and J are TRBV3-1 (or the pseudogene TRBV3-2) and TRBJ1-2; D remains ambiguous. This CDR3 spans 15 amino acids. V shed 1 base and J shed 4 bases, with 13 bases lying between them. In germline, CDR1 is LGHDT, CDR2 YNNKEL (reference sequence). The CDR3 DNA follows: TGTGCCAGCAGCCAAGTAAACCCTAGAGGCTATGGCTACACCTTC. Translation: CASSQVNPRGYGYTF.

The chain couples TRBV2 to TRBJ1-6; TRBD1 matches 7 bases. This CDR3 region has 13 residues. Germline V lookup: CDR1 SNHLY, CDR2 FYNNEI. The V and J ends lost 6 bases and 7 bases, in that order; junction bases with no gene match: 3. CDR3 loop: CASRGTANSPLHF. CDR3 DNA: TGTGCCAGCAGGGGGACAGCCAATTCACCCCTCCACTTT.

This clone is termed medium-sized. The chain recombines TRBV7-8 with TRBJ2-5, with 7 bases matching TRBD2. The germline V gene has CDR1 SGHVS and CDR2 FQNEAQ. With 1 base clipped from V and 3 bases from J, the junction kept 5 bases outside the gene matches. This CDR3 comprises 15 residues. CDR3 coding DNA: TGTGCCAGCAGCTTAGGTTTCGGGGGGAAAGAGACCCAGTACTTC. It codes for CASSLGFGGKETQYF.

The chain couples TRBV28 to TRBJ1-1; TRBD1 is a possible D gene (5 bases). V lost 4 bases, J lost 3 bases, and 15 bases lay in between. The CDR3 length is 15 residues. Per germline, CDR1 MDHEN and CDR2 SYDVKM. The CDR3 DNA is TGTGCCAGCAGTTACTTTTCAGGGTCGGACACTGAAGCTTTCTTT. Amino acid sequence: CASSYFSGSDTEAFF.

The chain couples TRBV28 to TRBJ1-1, with D unclear. V shed 4 bases and J shed 7 bases, with 10 bases lying between them. This CDR3 is built from 12 residues. Germline V CDR1 and CDR2: MDHEN, SYDVKM. CDR3 bases: TGTGCCAGCAGTTCCCCCCCGGTTGAAGCTTTCTTT. Residues: CASSSPPVEAFF.

The J gene is TRBJ2-1, the V gene TRBV18; tentatively, D is TRBD1 (6 bases). The CDR3 consists of 13 residues. The germline gives CDR1 KGHSH, CDR2 LQKENI. The ends were cut back, 3 bases at V and 6 bases at J, with 9 bases in the middle. The CDR3 sequence is CASSPGQTNEQFF. CDR3 in DNA: TGTGCCAGCTCACCCGGACAGACCAATGAGCAGTTCTTC.

The chain employs TRBV24-1 and TRBJ2-4; maybe TRBD1 (6 bases). Deletions cut 3 bases from V and 6 bases from J, with 11 bases between. CDR1 KGHDR and CDR2 SFDVKD come from the germline V gene. The CDR3 totals 14 residues. CDR3 bases: TGTGCCACCAGTGATCCAGGGGTCGGAAACATTCAGTACTTC. Translated: CATSDPGVGNIQYF.

This clone was detected only a few times. The gene calls are TRBV5-4 and TRBJ2-5; 10 positions match TRBD2. Germline V gene sequence: CDR1 SGHNT, CDR2 YYREEE (reference sequence). Trimming at V came to 5 bases and at J to 6 bases, leaving 13 bases not matched to a gene. The CDR3 is 16 residues long. The DNA for the CDR3 is TGTGCCAGCAGAGAGGGCGGGACTAGCGTTGAAAAGACCCAGTACTTC. Its protein product is CASREGGTSVEKTQYF.

CDR3 coding DNA: TGTGCCAGCTCACCCCCCGTGGGCGACTATGGCTACACCTTC. The encoded protein is CASSPPVGDYGYTF. The rearrangement joins TRBV18 to TRBJ1-2, with D uncertain. Trimming pared 3 bases from V and 3 bases from J, leaving 11 bases between. The CDR3 loop spans 14 amino acids. Germline-derived CDR1 and CDR2 are KGHSH and LQKENI.

This chain's CDR3 is CASSQDRGNYGYTF. The CDR3 bases are TGTGCCAGCAGCCAAGACAGGGGTAACTATGGCTACACCTTC. The chain employs TRBV14 and TRBJ1-2, with D perhaps TRBD1 (6 bases). Per germline, CDR1 SGHDN and CDR2 FVKESK. The CDR3 totals 14 residues. The V end lost 0 bases, the J end lost 1 base, and 6 bases lay between the germline ends.

V and J are TRBV2 and TRBJ2-7, with 9 bases that match TRBD1. CDR3 length: 14 amino acids. Looked up from germline, CDR1 is SNHLY and CDR2 is FYNNEI. Trimming at V came to 6 bases and at J to 3 bases, leaving 6 bases not matched to a gene. The CDR3 DNA follows: TGTGCCAGCAGACGGACAGGGGAATACTACGAGCAGTACTTC. Encoded protein: CASRRTGEYYEQYF.

This clone occurred a few times. The rearrangement uses TRBV30 and TRBJ1-6; TRBD1 agrees at 9 bases. Unmatched junction bases numbered 12, after V lost 2 bases and J lost 10 bases. The CDR3 extends over 16 amino acids. Germline lookup yields CDR1 GTSNPN and CDR2 SVGIG (reference sequence). The CDR3 reads CAWSSLGTGTRSPLHF. The CDR3, as DNA: TGTGCCTGGAGTTCTCTCGGGACAGGGACGAGGTCACCCCTCCACTTT.

The chain uses TRBV6-2 or TRBV6-3 and TRBJ1-5; D gene ambiguous. The CDR3 sequence is 17 residues long. Germline CDR1 MNHEY, CDR2 SVGEGT. The V end lost 5 bases, the J end lost 3 bases, and 20 bases lay between the germline ends. CDR3 nucleotides: TGTGCCAGCAGTCCATACGCCCCCGGGGTACTCAATCAGCCCCAGCATTTT. It codes for CASSPYAPGVLNQPQHF.

This clone occurred a few times. The rearrangement uses TRBV5-1 and TRBJ1-1; a weak D match, TRBD1 (6 bases). This CDR3 spans 14 amino acids. Per the germline V gene, CDR1 is SGHRS and CDR2 is YFSETQ. Trimming shortened V by 1 base and J by 1 base, and 8 bases separated the two germline ends. The CDR3 bases are TGCGCCAGCAGCTTGAGGGGGACGAACACTGAAGCTTTCTTT. This encodes CASSLRGTNTEAFF.

This clone has more than one count but fewer than ten. This chain uses TRBV24-1 with TRBJ1-5; TRBD1 aligns across 7 bases. From germline, CDR1 is KGHDR and CDR2 SFDVKD. The CDR3 is 14 residues long. Losses at the gene ends were 6 bases for V and 4 bases for J; bases not matched to a gene: 5. In DNA, the CDR3 is TGTGCCACCAGTCAGGGACAGAGGAATCAGCCCCAGCATTTT. Protein: CATSQGQRNQPQHF.

CDR3 loop: CASISQGGTIYF. As DNA, the CDR3 is TGTGCCAGCATTTCCCAGGGAGGCACCATATATTTT. J is TRBJ1-3 and V is TRBV6-5, with D perhaps matching TRBD1 (5 bases). The CDR3 is 12 amino acids. CDR1 is MNHEY and CDR2 is SVGAGI in the germline V gene. Trimming took 7 bases from V and 9 from J, leaving 13 bases between them.

The genes are TRBV30 and TRBJ1-5; TRBD1 agrees at 9 bases. The germline V gene encodes CDR1 GTSNPN and CDR2 SVGIG (reference sequence). The CDR3 extends over 16 amino acids. Trimming at V came to 1 base and at J to 0 bases, leaving 4 bases not matched to a gene. The CDR3 nucleotides are TGTGCCTGGAGTGACCGACAGGGGGTTAGCAATCAGCCCCAGCATTTT. This codes for CAWSDRQGVSNQPQHF.

The sample holds a few counts of this clone. This chain uses TRBV29-1 with TRBJ2-2; 7 bases are a match to TRBD1. Germline V gene lookup returns CDR1 SQVTM and CDR2 ANQGSEA. The CDR3 is 15 amino acids. V dropped 4 bases and J dropped 5; count of bases not matched to a gene: 10. The CDR3 spells CSVGQGSRGTGELFF. In DNA, the CDR3 is TGCAGCGTTGGACAGGGTTCCAGGGGGACCGGGGAGCTGTTTTTT.

This chain joins TRBV29-1 and TRBJ2-4; 10 nucleotides align to TRBD1. V lost 5 bases to trimming and J lost 6 bases; unmatched junction nucleotides: 10. The CDR3 loop spans 15 amino acids. Germline lookup yields CDR1 SQVTM and CDR2 ANQGSEA. DNA of the CDR3: TGCAGCGTTAAGACCGGGACAGGGGCCGCAAACATTCAGTACTTC. Residues: CSVKTGTGAANIQYF.

This chain links TRBV14 with TRBJ2-2; 8 bases map to TRBD2. The CDR3 has 15 amino acids. Trimming at V came to 6 bases and at J to 7 bases, leaving 10 bases not matched to a gene. Germline loops: CDR1 SGHDN, CDR2 FVKESK. The CDR3 DNA reads as TGTGCCAGCAGTCTTAGCGGGGTTCTACTCGGGGAGCTGTTTTTT. Its translation: CASSLSGVLLGELFF.

CDR3 sequence (DNA): TGTGCCTGGACAGACAGGGATCAGGGTAGGGGAAATAGCACAGATACGCAGTATTTT. The encoded protein is CAWTDRDQGRGNSTDTQYF. This chain joins TRBV30 and TRBJ2-3; 7 bases map to TRBD1. Germline V gives CDR1 GTSNPN, CDR2 SVGIG (reference sequence). This CDR3 region has 19 residues. Trimming at V came to 4 bases and at J to 0 bases, leaving 19 bases not matched to a gene.

J is TRBJ1-3 and V is TRBV4-2; D unclear. The germline gives CDR1 LGHNA, CDR2 YNFKEQ. Trimming took 2 bases from V and 3 from J, leaving 2 bases between them. CDR3 length: 12 amino acids. The CDR3 here is CASSQRGNTIYF. For the CDR3, the DNA is TGTGCCAGCAGCCAACGTGGAAACACCATATATTTT.

The genes are TRBV4-1 and TRBJ1-2; no clear D. The V gene lost 0 bases and the J gene lost 4 bases, with 9 bases spanning the gap. Germline CDR1 MGHRA, CDR2 YSYEKL. The CDR3 totals 14 residues. This CDR3 reads CASSQEESVYGYTF. In DNA, the CDR3 is TGCGCCAGCAGCCAAGAAGAGTCCGTCTATGGCTACACCTTC.

The chain has TRBV11-2 and TRBJ1-6; weak D call: TRBD1 (6 bases). The CDR3 totals 15 residues. The germline V gene encodes CDR1 SGHAT and CDR2 FQNNGV. Trimming stripped 2 bases from V and 7 bases from J, with 12 bases between. CDR3 coding DNA: TGTGCCAGCAGCTTACGTAACACAGGGAATTCACCCCTCCACTTT. The encoded protein is CASSLRNTGNSPLHF.